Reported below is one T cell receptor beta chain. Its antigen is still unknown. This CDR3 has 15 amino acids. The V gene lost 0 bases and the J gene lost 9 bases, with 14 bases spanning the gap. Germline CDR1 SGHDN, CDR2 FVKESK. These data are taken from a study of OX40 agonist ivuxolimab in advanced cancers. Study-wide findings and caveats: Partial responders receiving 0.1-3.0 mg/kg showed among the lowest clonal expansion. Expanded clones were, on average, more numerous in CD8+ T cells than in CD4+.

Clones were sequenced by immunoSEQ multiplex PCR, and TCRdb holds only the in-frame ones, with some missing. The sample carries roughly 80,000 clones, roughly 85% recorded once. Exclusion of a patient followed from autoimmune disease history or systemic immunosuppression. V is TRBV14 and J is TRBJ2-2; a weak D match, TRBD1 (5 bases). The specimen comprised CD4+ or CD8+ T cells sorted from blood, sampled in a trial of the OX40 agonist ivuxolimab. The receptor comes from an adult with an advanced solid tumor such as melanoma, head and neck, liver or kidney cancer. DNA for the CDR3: TGTGCCAGCAGCCAAGATCCAGCATTGGGGCGGGAGCTGTTTTTT. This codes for CASSQDPALGRELFF.